This section outlines one T cell receptor beta chain sequence together with its context. Its cognate antigen has yet to be identified. No much larger clone is present one base from it, and per-base qualities are unavailable. This entry is derived from a study of blood T cell repertoires in COVID-19 (dated by TCRdb to the early 2020s). About the full investigation: Samples from collaborators originated in the United States, Italy and Spain and spanned both the acute and convalescent phases of COVID-19. The prospective study material was composed of cDNA or gDNA derived from T cells, B-cell-depleted T cells, or PBMCs. The dataset comprised deeply sampled blood TCRbeta repertoires from subjects exposed to, actively infected with, or recovered from COVID-19. The repertoires were released in a freely available public database meant as a resource for research on the immune response to SARS-CoV-2. The samples were drawn from the first 160 participants of the ongoing ImmuneRACE study and from over 950 subjects provided by 6 global collaborators. The sample metadata nearly always contained a de-identified subject ID, COVID-19 status, age in years and sex. Where HLA class I and class II types were available, the types were taken from metadata supplied by the sample provider, not from assay-based typing.

The cysteine opens and the phenylalanine closes a CDR3 of 14 amino acids. Kept here is only the CDR3 DNA, which spans 42 bases and is read in frame from base 1. CDR1 and CDR2 are drawn from the germline V gene: SGHDT, YYEEEE. V and J are trimmed by 3 bases and 8 bases, and the gene matches miss 9 bases of the junction. Whole blood was collected in K2EDTA tubes by collaborating institutions according to the institutions' own protocols. For TCRbeta analysis, collaborators shipped samples in one of three forms: frozen whole blood, isolated PBMCs, or DNA extracted from either of those sample types. Study-wide findings and limitations: How much clinical and demographic metadata was included differed by source and by participant, and the metadata was provided uncurated.

TCRbeta CDR3 regions were amplified from genomic DNA by means of the immunoSEQ Assay, a bias-controlled multiplex PCR. Concerning the study's data processing: The number of nucleated cells in each sample was estimated by amplification of reference gene primers within the assay. Sequence reads were collapsed and filtered to measure the absolute abundance of every unique TCRbeta CDR3 rearrangement. For each sample, productive Simpson clonality was calculated as the square root of Simpson's diversity index across productive rearrangements. In TCRdb, the immuneACCESS table is reduced to in-frame sequences with V and J assigned. These tables do not hold every clone; where another copy was compared, an unresolved V gene accounts for under half, and the others remain unexplained. For V, J and clone size, that table is used; D and trimming come from the DNA. For this sample there are a few hundred thousand clones; approximately 88% appear just once. The leading ten clones occupy 2% to 2.5% of the sample.

This sequence was found in a man aged 50 to 59 with acute or convalescent COVID-19. The chain uses TRBV5-6 and TRBJ1-2, with 8 bases aligning to TRBD1. Sequences were obtained from peripheral blood. At the DNA level, the sequence is TGTGCCAGCAGCTGGTTGGACAGGGTTTCAGGCTACACCTTC. It is translated as CASSWLDRVSGYTF.